The present entry profiles one TCR beta chain with its context. What it binds is not known. All TRB cDNA libraries came from 5' RACE performed with UMI labels. From its re-call of the 5' RACE reads, TCRdb lists each CDR3 protein once, without DNA. The record lists roughly 60,000 distinct CDR3 sequences, of which the ten most abundant hold 0.7% to 0.95%. This sample is drawn from a study of CXCR3-negative and CXCR3-positive naive CD8 T cells. Across the whole study: For each library, about 1.5 +/- 0.3 million TRB reads were obtained, 130 million to 150 million in total.

Study-wide findings and caveats: Naive CXCR3-positive cells had TRB CDR3s more hydrophobic than those of CXCR3-negative naive cells. TRBV-TRBJ usage was alike in naive CXCR3-negative and CXCR3-positive cells but differed in memory cells.

Germline V gene data show CDR1 as MNHEY and CDR2 as SVGEGT. The CDR3 runs 17 residues. Sequencing input: naive CXCR3+ CD8+ T cells from blood. The subset denotes: CD45RO-CCR7+CD27+CD95- naive CD8+ T cells expressing CXCR3 (TNR3+). The chain combines TRBV6-2 or TRBV6-3 with TRBJ2-1; there is no DNA to check the TCRdb D call of TRBD2. This sequence originates from a human donor in good health. Some clones in this sample may be carry-over from other donors' samples. Here the CDR3 reads CASSPSTSGGFYNEQFF.